This T cell receptor beta chain appears in the sequencing data of a study of OX40 agonist ivuxolimab in advanced cancers. The length of the CDR3 is 12 residues. Germline loops: CDR1 MNHEY, CDR2 SVGAGI. Trimming cost V 5 bases and J 7 bases; bases outside gene matches: 3. TCRdb's table, derived via immunoSEQ multiplex PCR, lists solely in-frame clones and lacks some. The table shows tens of thousands of clones, with 85% occurring only once. This TCR derives from an adult with an advanced solid tumor such as melanoma, head and neck, liver or kidney cancer. The source material was CD4+ or CD8+ T cells sorted from blood, sampled in a trial of the OX40 agonist ivuxolimab. The genes are TRBV6-5 and TRBJ1-1; TRBD1 aligns across 8 bases. The CDR3 region is CASSRTGIEAFF. CDR3 bases: TGTGCCAGCAGTCGGACAGGGATTGAAGCTTTCTTT.